The T cell receptor (beta chain) described here comes from a study of identical twins. Overall study results and limits: Weaker excess twin sharing was observed in beta out-of-frame sequences. Out-of-frame alpha sequences that twins shared showed excess low generation probability.

This clonotype was picked up a small number of times. What it recognizes is unknown. Trimming pared 3 bases from V and 0 bases from J, leaving 15 bases between. Germline lookup yields CDR1 SGHAT and CDR2 FQNNGV. The CDR3 loop spans 16 amino acids. MiXCR, applied by TCRdb to the 5' RACE reads, yields one record per CDR3 protein. The table shows 460,000 or so distinct CDR3 sequences, with approximately 15% occurring only once. These data were also reused for a study on yellow fever vaccine responses in identical twins.

Sequencing used CD4+ T cells sorted from blood. V is TRBV11-2 and J is TRBJ2-7, with D possibly matching TRBD1 (5 bases). The sequence was collected from a woman aged 18-29 years in good health. The CDR3 here is CASSLGPFDASYEQYF. The CDR3 nucleotides read TGTGCCAGCAGCTTGGGGCCCTTTGACGCCTCCTACGAGCAGTACTTC.